The 30 T cell receptor beta chains in this list originate from one sample, sequenced in a study of blood T cell repertoires in COVID-19. Method: immunoSEQ multiplex PCR; TCRdb's copy keeps in-frame clones and lacks some. Here the sample spans fewer than 500,000 clones, around 90% being singletons. Sequenced material: PBMCs or T cells enriched from blood (not recorded which). The receptor set was obtained from a woman in her late teens or twenties who had recovered from COVID-19.

This clone was observed a few times. The chain carries TRBV30 and TRBJ1-2, with unresolved D. Deletions cut 3 bases from V and 2 bases from J, with 10 bases between. This CDR3 spans 13 amino acids. CDR1 is GTSNPN and CDR2 is SVGIG in the germline V gene (reference sequence). DNA of the CDR3: TGTGCCTGGAGACCGTCCGAGAACTATGGCTACACCTTC. Translation: CAWRPSENYGYTF.

The chain has TRBV5-1 and TRBJ2-3; 7 nucleotides match TRBD2. The junction had 10 bases not matched to a gene; V was cut back by 1 base and J by 2 bases. The length of the CDR3 is 17 residues. Germline V gene lookup returns CDR1 SGHRS and CDR2 YFSETQ. The CDR3 here is CASSLTPRGVVTDTQYF. CDR3 bases: TGCGCCAGCAGCTTGACCCCACGGGGGGTTGTCACAGATACGCAGTATTTT.

The CDR3 region is CASSTSGEHEQFF. CDR3 bases: TGTGCCAGCAGCACCTCCGGGGAACATGAGCAGTTCTTC. The rearrangement joins TRBV6-5 to TRBJ2-1, with TRBD2 as a possible D gene (5 bases). Between the trimmed V and J ends, which lost 6 bases and 8 bases, there was a span of 14 bases. Germline assignment: CDR1 MNHEY and CDR2 SVGAGI. The CDR3 has 13 amino acids.

The chain is built from TRBV19 and TRBJ1-1; D is uncertain. Germline loops: CDR1 LNHDA, CDR2 SQIVND (reference sequence). The CDR3 contains 16 residues. V was trimmed by 10 bases and J by 0 bases, leaving 21 bases between them. The CDR3 loop reads CATLGRSLKLNTEAFF. In DNA form, the CDR3 reads TGTGCCACCTTAGGAAGGAGTTTGAAGCTGAACACTGAAGCTTTCTTT.

This rearrangement joins TRBV10-3 to TRBJ1-4, with no clear D. Germline V CDR1 and CDR2: ENHRY, SYGVKD. The ends were cut back, 3 bases at V and 8 bases at J, with 13 bases in the middle. The CDR3 runs 14 residues. The CDR3 here is CAISDAGSNEKLFF. The CDR3 coding sequence is TGTGCCATCAGTGATGCAGGCTCGAACGAAAAACTGTTTTTT.

V is TRBV7-8 and J is TRBJ2-5; 8 bases match TRBD2. After removal of 1 base from V and 2 bases from J, the junction contained 18 bases not matched to a gene. The CDR3 is 20 residues long. CDR1 and CDR2 from the germline V gene are SGHVS and FQNEAQ. For the CDR3, the DNA is TGTGCCAGCAGCTTAGTAAAGGGAATAGCGGGGCGGCACCGACAAGAGACCCAGTACTTC. Translating it yields CASSLVKGIAGRHRQETQYF.

The rearrangement joins TRBV2 to TRBJ1-2, with 7 bases that match TRBD1. The germline gives CDR1 SNHLY, CDR2 FYNNEI. V lost 3 bases, J lost 4 bases, and 5 bases stayed unmatched. This CDR3 is 14 amino acids long. The CDR3 DNA follows: TGTGCCAGCAGTGACGGACCAGGGGGCTATGGCTACACCTTC. This encodes CASSDGPGGYGYTF.

This clone has just one count. The chain recombines TRBV28 with TRBJ2-3; TRBD2 is a possible D gene (7 bases). V was pared by 5 bases and J by 7 bases, with 13 bases between. This CDR3 has 13 residues. From germline, CDR1 is MDHEN and CDR2 SYDVKM. CDR3 amino acids: CASSKGGLNTQYF. The CDR3 DNA is TGTGCCAGCAGTAAGGGGGGGCTAAATACGCAGTATTTT. Full variable domain (remainder filled in from reference TRBV28 and TRBJ2-3): DVKVTQSSRYLVKRTGEKVFLECVQDMDHENMFWYRQDPGLGLRLIYFSYDVKMKEKGDIPEGYSVSREKKERFSLILESASTNQTSMYLCASSKGGLNTQYFGPGTRLTVL.

The chain is built from TRBV27 and TRBJ1-5, with TRBD1 identical over 7 bases. The CDR3 is made up of 15 amino acids. V gave up 5 bases and J gave up 7 bases; unmatched junction bases: 11. Germline values: CDR1 MNHEY, CDR2 SMNVEV (reference sequence). The CDR3 region is CASSAWAGGDQPQHF. In DNA form, the CDR3 reads TGTGCCAGCAGTGCCTGGGCAGGGGGTGACCAGCCCCAGCATTTT.

CDR3 in DNA: TGTGCCAGCAGTCCCGACCCCTATCTAGCGGGGGGCACAGATACGCAGTATTTT. Encoded protein: CASSPDPYLAGGTDTQYF. The chain recombines TRBV6-6 with TRBJ2-3; 10 bases fit TRBD2. With 5 bases clipped from V and 1 base from J, the junction kept 12 bases outside the gene matches. CDR1 and CDR2 (germline): MNHNY, SVGAGI (reference sequence). The CDR3 extends over 18 amino acids.

V usage is TRBV4-1 and J usage is TRBJ1-2; 7 bases align to TRBD1. The trim removed 4 bases at V and 4 bases at J, leaving 12 bases unmatched. The length of the CDR3 is 16 residues. Germline V gene lookup returns CDR1 MGHRA and CDR2 YSYEKL. As DNA, the CDR3 is TGCGCCAGCAGCCTCAGAGAAGGACAGGAGTCCTATGGCTACACCTTC. Protein sequence: CASSLREGQESYGYTF.

The V call is TRBV3-1 (or the pseudogene TRBV3-2), the J call TRBJ2-3; D not certain. V lost 4 bases, J lost 4 bases, and 9 bases lay in between. The CDR3 length is 13 residues. Germline V gene data show CDR1 as LGHDT and CDR2 as YNNKEL (reference sequence). CDR3 sequence (DNA): TGTGCCAGCAGCCGAGTCGTCCCAGATACGCAGTATTTT. Translated: CASSRVVPDTQYF.

This clone has only one observation. The chain carries TRBV7-6 and TRBJ2-6; no clear D. The V end lost 4 bases, the J end lost 0 bases, and 7 bases lay between the germline ends. This CDR3 is 15 amino acids long. The germline V gene encodes CDR1 SGHVS and CDR2 FNYEAQ. The CDR3: CASSSGLSGANVLTF. The CDR3 DNA sequence: TGTGCCAGCAGCTCAGGCCTCTCTGGGGCCAACGTCCTGACTTTC.

This clone was counted once. The gene calls are TRBV28 and TRBJ2-7; a weak D match, TRBD1 (6 bases). Germline V gives CDR1 MDHEN, CDR2 SYDVKM. Trimming shortened V by 2 bases and J by 0 bases, and 11 bases separated the two germline ends. The CDR3 contains 15 residues. CDR3 loop: CASSLEVGGSYEQYF. CDR3 in DNA: TGTGCCAGCAGTTTAGAGGTAGGGGGCTCCTACGAGCAGTACTTC.

To note about this clone: The junction differs from germline at one of its ends, possibly a read error. The chain uses TRBV12-3 or TRBV12-4 and TRBJ1-2; no clear D. The CDR3 covers 11 residues. CDR3 protein: CASSLESGRKF. In nucleotides, the CDR3 is TGTGCCAGCAGTTTAGAATCCGGGAGAAAGTTC.

This CDR3 reads CASGPGGTEAFF. In DNA form, the CDR3 reads TGTGCTAGTGGTCCAGGGGGCACTGAAGCTTTCTTT. J is TRBJ1-1 and V is TRBV12-5; 7 bases align to TRBD1. The V gene end was trimmed by 5 bases and the J gene end by 4 bases; junction bases not matched to a gene: 1. CDR1 and CDR2 (germline): LGHNT, FRNRAP. CDR3 length equals 12 residues. The full variable domain, rest sourced from reference TRBV12-5 and TRBJ1-1, is DARVTQTPRHKVTEMGQEVTMRCQPILGHNTVFWYRQTMMQGLELLAYFRNRAPLDDSGMPKDRFSAEMPDATLATLKIQPSEPRDSAVYFCASGPGGTEAFFGQGTRLTVV.

The chain combines TRBV27 with TRBJ2-7; a weak D match, TRBD1 (7 bases). The germline V and J ends were trimmed by 5 bases and 4 bases, with 12 bases remaining between them. In germline, CDR1 is MNHEY, CDR2 SMNVEV (reference sequence). This CDR3 region has 13 residues. In DNA form, the CDR3 reads TGTGCCAGCAGTATACAGGGGACTTACGAGCAGTACTTC. Protein: CASSIQGTYEQYF.

This clone has a single count. The CDR3, as DNA: TGTGCCAGCAGCCTCAGCGGGCCAAGCACAGATACGCAGTATTTT. Its protein product is CASSLSGPSTDTQYF. The V call is TRBV9, the J call TRBJ2-3; perhaps TRBD2 as D (6 bases). V dropped 4 bases and J dropped 0 bases, with 12 bases sitting between them. The CDR3 sequence is 15 residues long. CDR1 is SGDLS and CDR2 is YYNGEE in the germline V gene.

The chain links TRBV7-2 to TRBJ2-7; D might be TRBD1 (6 bases). CDR3 size: 14 residues. The V and J ends lost 6 bases and 0 bases respectively, with 12 bases between them. Germline-derived CDR1 and CDR2 are SGHTA and FQGNSA. The CDR3 loop is CASSFLQGSYEQYF. CDR3 nucleotide sequence: TGTGCCAGCAGTTTCTTACAGGGCTCCTACGAGCAGTACTTC. The variable domain in full, with the rest retrieved from reference TRBV7-2 and TRBJ2-7, is GAGVSQSPSNKVTEKGKDVELRCDPISGHTALYWYRQSLGQGLEFLIYFQGNSAPDKSGLPSDRFSAERTGGSVSTLTIQRTQQEDSAVYLCASSFLQGSYEQYFGPGTRLTVT.

This rearrangement joins TRBV5-1 to TRBJ2-7; the D is unclear. This CDR3 comprises 15 residues. V was pared by 0 bases and J by 5 bases, with 15 bases between. Germline V CDR1 and CDR2: SGHRS, YFSETQ. CDR3 nucleotide sequence: TGCGCCAGCAGCTTGGGGCTTTTGATTGCAGACGAGCAGTACTTC. The encoded protein is CASSLGLLIADEQYF. Using reference TRBV5-1 and TRBJ2-7 for the parts outside the CDR3, the full variable domain is KAGVTQTPRYLIKTRGQQVTLSCSPISGHRSVSWYQQTPGQGLQFLFEYFSETQRNKGNFPGRFSGRQFSNSRSEMNVSTLELGDSALYLCASSLGLLIADEQYFGPGTRLTVT.

This chain joins TRBV5-4 and TRBJ2-1, with 7 bases identical to TRBD1. Germline assignment: CDR1 SGHNT and CDR2 YYREEE (reference sequence). The trim removed 4 bases at V and 1 base at J, leaving 8 bases unmatched. The CDR3 contains 16 residues. CDR3 bases: TGTGCCAGCAGCACTCCTACAGGGGATTCCTACAATGAGCAGTTCTTC. Its translation is CASSTPTGDSYNEQFF. The full variable domain, in which reference TRBV5-4 and TRBJ2-1 provide the parts outside the CDR3, is ETGVTQSPTHLIKTRGQQVTLRCSSQSGHNTVSWYQQALGQGPQFIFQYYREEENGRGNFPPRFSGLQFPNYSSELNVNALELDDSALYLCASSTPTGDSYNEQFFGPGTRLTVL.

The chain joins TRBV21-1 to TRBJ1-5. TRBV21-1 is assigned pseudogene status. There are 17 residues in the CDR3. CDR3 nucleotides: TGTGCCAGCAGCGACCAACCTGGGACTCCCGAAAAGCGGCCCCAGCATTTT. Translating it yields CASSDQPGTPEKRPQHF.

V is TRBV7-9 and J is TRBJ2-1; D ambiguous. Per the germline V gene, CDR1 is SEHNR and CDR2 is FQNEAQ (reference sequence). Trimming took 2 bases from V and 5 from J, leaving 10 bases between them. The CDR3 spans 14 residues. The CDR3 sequence: CASSLTFGHNEQFF. The CDR3 DNA is TGTGCCAGCAGCTTAACCTTTGGCCACAATGAGCAGTTCTTC.

This clone has a count of ten or more. The CDR3 protein is CASSQAGGPKQYF. The CDR3, as DNA: TGTGCCAGCAGCCAAGCGGGGGGGCCGAAGCAGTACTTC. The chain has TRBV4-2 and TRBJ2-7, with 8 bases matching TRBD2. The CDR3 has 13 residues. J gave up 8 bases and V 1 base, and 4 bases lay outside the gene matches. From germline, CDR1 is LGHNA and CDR2 YNFKEQ.

The chain joins TRBV19 to TRBJ1-5; 9 bases fit TRBD1. The CDR3 extends over 18 amino acids. V dropped 9 bases and J dropped 0; count of bases not matched to a gene: 15. Germline loops: CDR1 LNHDA, CDR2 SQIVND (reference sequence). The CDR3 is CASLLSDRGDYSNQPQHF. Here the CDR3 DNA reads TGTGCCAGCTTACTCTCGGACAGGGGAGACTATAGCAATCAGCCCCAGCATTTT.

The V and J genes are TRBV4-2 and TRBJ2-5, with D tentatively TRBD2 (6 bases). Trimming took 5 bases from V and 5 from J, leaving 18 bases between them. Per germline, CDR1 LGHNA and CDR2 YNFKEQ. CDR3 length equals 15 residues. The CDR3 protein is CASSVTGGQEETQYF. In nucleotides, the CDR3 is TGTGCCAGCAGCGTAACAGGAGGGCAAGAGGAGACCCAGTACTTC.

The V and J genes are TRBV4-1 and TRBJ1-5; a possible D gene is TRBD1 (6 bases). Trimming removed 4 bases from V and 1 base from J, with 14 bases in between. CDR1 and CDR2 (germline): MGHRA, YSYEKL. The CDR3 runs to 16 residues. CDR3 amino acids: CASSPSRGVSNQPQHF. In DNA form, the CDR3 reads TGCGCCAGCAGCCCGTCCAGGGGAGTGAGCAATCAGCCCCAGCATTTT.

The CDR3 loop reads CASSQDLARGGNYEQFF. CDR3 in DNA: TGTGCCAGCAGCCAAGATTTGGCGCGGGGGGGCAATTATGAGCAGTTCTTC. The J gene is TRBJ2-1, the V gene TRBV4-2; TRBD2 matches 9 bases. The CDR3 is 17 residues long. V shed 0 bases, J shed 8 bases, and the junction held 11 bases outside the gene matches. The germline CDR1 and CDR2 sequences are LGHNA and YNFKEQ.

For this clone: Other DNA sequences of this sample code for an identical CDR3. The chain couples TRBV28 to TRBJ2-7; a weak D match, TRBD2 (6 bases). There are 12 residues in the CDR3. Trimming took 3 bases from V and 3 from J, leaving 6 bases between them. Germline V gene lookup returns CDR1 MDHEN and CDR2 SYDVKM. The CDR3 is CASSLRGYEQYF. DNA for the CDR3: TGTGCCAGCAGTTTGCGGGGCTACGAGCAGTACTTC.

J is TRBJ1-5 and V is TRBV19, with D perhaps TRBD1 (6 bases). V shed 3 bases and J shed 12 bases, with 15 bases lying between them. The CDR3 has 13 amino acids. The germline gives CDR1 LNHDA, CDR2 SQIVND (reference sequence). In DNA, the CDR3 is TGTGCCAGTAGTATTGACCCAGGGGCAGGCCAGCATTTT. This gives the protein CASSIDPGAGQHF. Complete variable domain (other parts from reference TRBV19 and TRBJ1-5): DGGITQSPKYLFRKEGQNVTLSCEQNLNHDAMYWYRQDPGQGLRLIYYSQIVNDFQKGDIAEGYSVSREKKESFPLTVTSAQKNPTAFYLCASSIDPGAGQHFGDGTRLSIL.